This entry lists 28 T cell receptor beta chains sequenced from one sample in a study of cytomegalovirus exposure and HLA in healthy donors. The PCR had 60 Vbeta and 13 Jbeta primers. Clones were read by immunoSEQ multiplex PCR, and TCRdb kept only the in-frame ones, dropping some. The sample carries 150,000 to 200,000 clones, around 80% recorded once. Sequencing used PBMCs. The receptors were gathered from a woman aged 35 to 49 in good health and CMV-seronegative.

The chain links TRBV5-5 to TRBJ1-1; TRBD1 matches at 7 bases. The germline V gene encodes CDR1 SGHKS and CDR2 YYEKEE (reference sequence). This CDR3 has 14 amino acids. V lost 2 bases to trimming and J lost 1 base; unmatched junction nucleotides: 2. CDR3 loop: CASSFSGGNTEAFF. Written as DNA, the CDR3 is TGTGCCAGCAGCTTCTCAGGGGGGAACACTGAAGCTTTCTTT.

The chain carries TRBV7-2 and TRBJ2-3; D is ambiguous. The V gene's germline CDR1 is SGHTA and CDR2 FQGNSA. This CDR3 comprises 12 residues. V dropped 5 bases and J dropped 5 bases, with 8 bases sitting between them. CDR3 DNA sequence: TGTGCCAGCAGCCCCGGTCTAGATACGCAGTATTTT. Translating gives CASSPGLDTQYF.

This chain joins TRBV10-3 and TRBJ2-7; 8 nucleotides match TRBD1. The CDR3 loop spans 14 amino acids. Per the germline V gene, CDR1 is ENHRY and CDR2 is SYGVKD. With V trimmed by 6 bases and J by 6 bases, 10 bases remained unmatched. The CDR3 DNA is TGTGCCATCAGGGATAGTGCGGACAGGGCCGAGCAGTACGTC. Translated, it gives CAIRDSADRAEQYV.

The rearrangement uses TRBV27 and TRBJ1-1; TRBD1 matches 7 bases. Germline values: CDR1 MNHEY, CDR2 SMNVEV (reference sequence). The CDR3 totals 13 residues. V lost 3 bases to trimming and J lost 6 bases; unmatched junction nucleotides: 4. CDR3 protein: CASSFKGAAEAFF. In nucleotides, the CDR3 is TGTGCCAGCAGTTTTAAGGGGGCAGCTGAAGCTTTCTTT.

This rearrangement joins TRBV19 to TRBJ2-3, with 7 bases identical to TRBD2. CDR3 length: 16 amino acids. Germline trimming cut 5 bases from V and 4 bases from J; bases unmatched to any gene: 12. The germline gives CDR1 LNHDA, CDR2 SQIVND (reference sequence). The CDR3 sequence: CASSAQRDEDADTQYF. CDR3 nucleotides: TGTGCCAGTAGTGCCCAGCGGGATGAGGACGCAGATACGCAGTATTTT.

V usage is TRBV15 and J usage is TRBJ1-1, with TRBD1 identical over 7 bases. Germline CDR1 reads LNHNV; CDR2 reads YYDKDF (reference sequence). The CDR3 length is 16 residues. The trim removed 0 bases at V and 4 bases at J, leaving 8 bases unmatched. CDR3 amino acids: CATSRDPKGAGTEAFF. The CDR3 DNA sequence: TGTGCCACCAGCAGAGATCCTAAGGGGGCGGGCACTGAAGCTTTCTTT.

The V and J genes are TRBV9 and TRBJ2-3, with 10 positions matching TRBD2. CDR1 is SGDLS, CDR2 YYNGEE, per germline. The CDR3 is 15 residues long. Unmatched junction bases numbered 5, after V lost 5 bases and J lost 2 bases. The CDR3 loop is CASRRTSGNTDTQYF. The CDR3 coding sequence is TGTGCCAGCAGACGGACTAGCGGAAACACAGATACGCAGTATTTT.

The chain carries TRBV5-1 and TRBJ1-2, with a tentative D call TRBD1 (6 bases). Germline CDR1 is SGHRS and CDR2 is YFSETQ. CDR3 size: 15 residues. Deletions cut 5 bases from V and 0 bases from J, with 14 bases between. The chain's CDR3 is CASSTDSASNYGYTF. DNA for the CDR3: TGCGCCAGCAGTACGGACAGCGCTTCTAACTATGGCTACACCTTC.

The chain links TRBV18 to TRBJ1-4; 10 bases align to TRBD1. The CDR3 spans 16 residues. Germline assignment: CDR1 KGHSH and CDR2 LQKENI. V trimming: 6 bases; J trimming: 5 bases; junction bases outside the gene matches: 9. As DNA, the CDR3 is TGTGCCAGCTCGCGAACTCCGGGACAGGGGAATGAAAAACTGTTTTTT. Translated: CASSRTPGQGNEKLFF.

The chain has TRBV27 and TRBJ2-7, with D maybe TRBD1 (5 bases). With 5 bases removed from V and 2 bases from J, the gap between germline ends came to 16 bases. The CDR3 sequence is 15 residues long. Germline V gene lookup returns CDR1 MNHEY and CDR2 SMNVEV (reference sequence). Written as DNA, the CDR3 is TGTGCCAGCAGTCGTGGGTCTGGCAGGGCCTACGAGCAGTACTTC. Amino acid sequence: CASSRGSGRAYEQYF.

CDR3 bases: TGTGCCAGCAGCGTAGGGGCAATAAGCTCTGGAAACACCATATATTTT. This codes for CASSVGAISSGNTIYF. The gene calls are TRBV9 and TRBJ1-3, with no clear D. The CDR3 loop spans 16 amino acids. Germline V gives CDR1 SGDLS, CDR2 YYNGEE. The V and J ends lost 0 bases and 0 bases respectively, with 10 bases between them.

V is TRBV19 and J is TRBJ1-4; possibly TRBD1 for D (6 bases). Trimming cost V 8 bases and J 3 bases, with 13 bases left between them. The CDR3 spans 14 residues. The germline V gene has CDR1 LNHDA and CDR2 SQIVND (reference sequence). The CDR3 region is CASRSGVSNEKLFF. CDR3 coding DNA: TGTGCCAGTCGATCAGGGGTTTCTAATGAAAAACTGTTTTTT.

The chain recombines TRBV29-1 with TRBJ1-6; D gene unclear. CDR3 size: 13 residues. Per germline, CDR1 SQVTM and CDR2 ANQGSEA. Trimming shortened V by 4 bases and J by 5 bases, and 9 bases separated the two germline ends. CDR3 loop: CSVAQNNNSPLHF. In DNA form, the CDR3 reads TGCAGCGTTGCACAGAACAATAATTCACCCCTCCACTTT.

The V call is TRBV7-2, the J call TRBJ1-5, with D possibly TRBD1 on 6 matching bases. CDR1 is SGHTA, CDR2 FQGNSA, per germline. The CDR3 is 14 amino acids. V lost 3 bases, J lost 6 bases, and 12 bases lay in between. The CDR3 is CASSLDSSFQPQHF. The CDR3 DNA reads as TGTGCCAGCAGCTTGGACAGTTCCTTTCAGCCCCAGCATTTT.

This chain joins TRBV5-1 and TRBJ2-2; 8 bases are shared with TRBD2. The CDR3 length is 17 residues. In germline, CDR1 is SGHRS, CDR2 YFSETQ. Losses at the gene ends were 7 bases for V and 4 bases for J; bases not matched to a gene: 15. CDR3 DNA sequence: TGCGCCAGCGAGAGCGGACCCGGGAGGGAGGGCACCGGGGAGCTGTTTTTT. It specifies CASESGPGREGTGELFF.

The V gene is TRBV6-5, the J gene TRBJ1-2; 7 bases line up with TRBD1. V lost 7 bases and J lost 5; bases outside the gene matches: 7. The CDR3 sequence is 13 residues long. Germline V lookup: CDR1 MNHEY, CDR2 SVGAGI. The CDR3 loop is CASTPGQSYGYTF. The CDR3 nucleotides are TGTGCCAGCACTCCGGGACAGTCTTATGGCTACACCTTC.

The CDR3 protein is CASSSHLSYEQYF. The CDR3 coding sequence is TGTGCCAGCAGCTCTCACTTATCCTACGAGCAGTACTTC. The chain combines TRBV7-2 with TRBJ2-7; D ambiguous. From germline, CDR1 is SGHTA and CDR2 FQGNSA. V gave up 4 bases and J gave up 1 base, with 8 bases separating them. This CDR3 spans 13 amino acids. Based on the CDR3 plus reference TRBV7-2 and TRBJ2-7, the full variable domain is GAGVSQSPSNKVTEKGKDVELRCDPISGHTALYWYRQSLGQGLEFLIYFQGNSAPDKSGLPSDRFSAERTGGSVSTLTIQRTQQEDSAVYLCASSSHLSYEQYFGPGTRLTVT.

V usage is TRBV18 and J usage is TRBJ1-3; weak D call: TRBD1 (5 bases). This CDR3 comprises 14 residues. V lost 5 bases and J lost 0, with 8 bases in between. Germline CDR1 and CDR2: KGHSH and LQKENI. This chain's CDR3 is CASSTTVSGNTIYF. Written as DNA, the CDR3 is TGTGCCAGCTCAACGACAGTCTCTGGAAACACCATATATTTT.

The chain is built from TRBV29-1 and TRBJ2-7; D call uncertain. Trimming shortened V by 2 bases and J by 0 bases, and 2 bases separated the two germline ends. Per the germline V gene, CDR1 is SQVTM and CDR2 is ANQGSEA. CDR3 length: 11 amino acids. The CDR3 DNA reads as TGCAGCGTTGAACTCTCCTACGAGCAGTACTTC. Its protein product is CSVELSYEQYF.

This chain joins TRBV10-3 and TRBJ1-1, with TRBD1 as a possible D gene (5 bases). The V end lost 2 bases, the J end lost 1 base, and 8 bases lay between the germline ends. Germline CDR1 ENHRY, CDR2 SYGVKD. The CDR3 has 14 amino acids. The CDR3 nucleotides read TGTGCCATCAGTGAGGCGACAGAGAACACTGAAGCTTTCTTT. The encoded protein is CAISEATENTEAFF.

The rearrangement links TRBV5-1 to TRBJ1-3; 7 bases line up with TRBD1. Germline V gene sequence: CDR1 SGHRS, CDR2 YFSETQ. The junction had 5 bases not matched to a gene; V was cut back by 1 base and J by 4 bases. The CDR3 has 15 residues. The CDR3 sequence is CASSLIQGPGNTIYF. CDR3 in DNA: TGCGCCAGCAGCTTGATACAGGGGCCAGGAAACACCATATATTTT.

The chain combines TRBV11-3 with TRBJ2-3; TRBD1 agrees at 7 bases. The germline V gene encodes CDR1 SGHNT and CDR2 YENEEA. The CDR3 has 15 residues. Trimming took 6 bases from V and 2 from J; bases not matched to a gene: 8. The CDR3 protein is CASRHGQVDTDTQYF. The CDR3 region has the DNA TGTGCCAGCAGACATGGACAGGTTGACACAGATACGCAGTATTTT. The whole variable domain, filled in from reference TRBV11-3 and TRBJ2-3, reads EAGVVQSPRYKIIEKKQPVAFWCNPISGHNTLYWYLQNLGQGPELLIRYENEEAVDDSQLPKDRFSAERLKGVDSTLKIQPAELGDSAVYLCASRHGQVDTDTQYFGPGTRLTVL.

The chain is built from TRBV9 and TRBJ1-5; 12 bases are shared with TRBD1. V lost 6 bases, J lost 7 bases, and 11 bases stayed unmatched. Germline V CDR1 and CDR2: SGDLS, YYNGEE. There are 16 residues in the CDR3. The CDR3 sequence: CASIKKGTGGGQPQHF. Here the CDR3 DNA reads TGTGCCAGCATCAAAAAAGGGACAGGGGGCGGGCAGCCCCAGCATTTT.

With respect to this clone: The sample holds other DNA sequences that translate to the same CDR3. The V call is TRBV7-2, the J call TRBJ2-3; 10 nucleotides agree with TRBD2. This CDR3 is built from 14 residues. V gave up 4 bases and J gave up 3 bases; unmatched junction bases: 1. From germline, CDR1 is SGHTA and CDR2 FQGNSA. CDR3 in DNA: TGTGCCAGCAGCTCTAGCGGGAGTACAGATACGCAGTATTTT. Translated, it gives CASSSSGSTDTQYF.

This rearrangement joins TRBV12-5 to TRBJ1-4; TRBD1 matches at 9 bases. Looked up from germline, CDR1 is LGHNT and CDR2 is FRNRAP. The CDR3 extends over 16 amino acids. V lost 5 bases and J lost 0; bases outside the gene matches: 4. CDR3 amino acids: CASGRGQGATNEKLFF. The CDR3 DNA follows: TGTGCTAGTGGTCGGGGACAGGGTGCAACTAATGAAAAACTGTTTTTT.

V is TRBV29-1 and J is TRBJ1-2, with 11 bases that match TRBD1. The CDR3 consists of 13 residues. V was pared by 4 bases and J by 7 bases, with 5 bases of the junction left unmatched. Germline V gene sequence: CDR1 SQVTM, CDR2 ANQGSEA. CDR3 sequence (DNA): TGCAGCGTTGGGGGACAGGGGGAGGTTGGCTACACCTTC. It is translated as CSVGGQGEVGYTF.

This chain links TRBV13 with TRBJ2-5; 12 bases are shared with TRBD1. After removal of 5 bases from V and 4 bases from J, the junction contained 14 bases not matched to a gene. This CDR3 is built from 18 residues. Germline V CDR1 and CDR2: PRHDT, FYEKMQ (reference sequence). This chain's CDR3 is CASSPSGTGGGEGETQYF. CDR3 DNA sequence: TGTGCCAGCAGCCCATCCGGGACAGGGGGCGGGGAGGGAGAGACCCAGTACTTC.

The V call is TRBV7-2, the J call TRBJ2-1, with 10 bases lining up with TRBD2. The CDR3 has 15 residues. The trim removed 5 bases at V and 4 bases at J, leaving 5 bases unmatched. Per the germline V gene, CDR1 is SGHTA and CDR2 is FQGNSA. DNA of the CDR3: TGTGCCAGCAGCCAGGGACTAGCGAGTTACAATGAGCAGTTCTTC. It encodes CASSQGLASYNEQFF.